The 21 T cell receptor beta chains presented below share a single source sample, sequenced in a study of blood T cell repertoires in COVID-19. Libraries were prepared by immunoSEQ multiplex PCR; TCRdb keeps only in-frame clonotypes and omits some of them. The table has some 89,000 clones, approximately 80% seen once; the top ten hold 7%. Material for sequencing was peripheral blood. These receptors were collected from a man between 65 and 85 years old with acute or convalescent COVID-19.

For the CDR3, the DNA is TGTGCCAGCAGCCATCTCTCCGGACAGGGTTCTAATGAAAAACTGTTTTTT. Its protein is CASSHLSGQGSNEKLFF. V gene TRBV3-1 (or the pseudogene TRBV3-2) combines with J gene TRBJ1-4, with TRBD1 matching 8 bases. The CDR3 has 17 residues. Germline loops: CDR1 LGHDT, CDR2 YNNKEL (reference sequence). The ends lost 3 bases at V and 3 bases at J; junction bases unmatched: 9.

The genes are TRBV7-9 and TRBJ2-3; no reliable D call. There are 18 residues in the CDR3. The V gene lost 5 bases and the J gene lost 2 bases, with 23 bases spanning the gap. Germline assignment: CDR1 SEHNR and CDR2 FQNEAQ (reference sequence). CDR3 in DNA: TGTGCCAGCAGCCGATTCAGCAGGTCCTCTCCGGTCACAGATACGCAGTATTTT. Residues: CASSRFSRSSPVTDTQYF. Based on the CDR3 plus reference TRBV7-9 and TRBJ2-3, the full variable domain is DTGVSQNPRHKITKRGQNVTFRCDPISEHNRLYWYRQTLGQGPEFLTYFQNEAQLEKSRLLSDRFSAERPKGSFSTLEIQRTEQGDSAMYLCASSRFSRSSPVTDTQYFGPGTRLTVL.

A few counts support this clone. The chain is built from TRBV19 and TRBJ1-1; D perhaps matches TRBD1 (6 bases). The CDR3 has 15 residues. Between the trimmed V and J ends, which lost 7 bases and 1 base, there was a span of 16 bases. Germline values: CDR1 LNHDA, CDR2 SQIVND (reference sequence). The CDR3 sequence is CASIQGPRSNTEAFF. CDR3 DNA: TGTGCCAGTATACAGGGTCCTAGATCGAACACTGAAGCTTTCTTT.

This clone appeared many times. The CDR3 region is CASSLADRGVHEQYF. CDR3 coding DNA: TGTGCCAGCAGCTTAGCGGACAGGGGAGTCCACGAGCAGTACTTC. This sequence joins TRBV7-9 and TRBJ2-7; the match to TRBD1 covers 9 bases. J lost 5 bases, V lost 0 bases, and 5 bases had no gene match. This CDR3 has 15 amino acids. The germline V gene encodes CDR1 SEHNR and CDR2 FQNEAQ (reference sequence). Drawing the rest from reference TRBV7-9 and TRBJ2-7, the complete variable domain is DTGVSQNPRHKITKRGQNVTFRCDPISEHNRLYWYRQTLGQGPEFLTYFQNEAQLEKSRLLSDRFSAERPKGSFSTLEIQRTEQGDSAMYLCASSLADRGVHEQYFGPGTRLTVT.

This sequence joins TRBV6-6 and TRBJ1-3, with D possibly being TRBD1 (5 bases). There are 15 residues in the CDR3. Trimming took off 6 bases at V and 0 bases at J, with 12 bases between the two ends. Germline V gene lookup returns CDR1 MNHNY and CDR2 SVGAGI (reference sequence). The CDR3 nucleotides read TGTGCCAGCAGGGGGGGAAGCAGCTCTGGAAACACCATATATTTT. Translation gives CASRGGSSSGNTIYF.

The gene calls are TRBV7-6 and TRBJ2-3; 7 positions match TRBD2. The J segment lost 5 bases and the V segment lost 0 bases, leaving 8 bases of the junction unmatched. CDR1 and CDR2 (germline): SGHVS, FNYEAQ. The CDR3 is made up of 16 amino acids. CDR3 protein: CASSLAGGPLGDTQYF. CDR3 nucleotide sequence: TGTGCCAGCAGCTTAGCGGGAGGGCCTCTGGGAGATACGCAGTATTTT.

This sequence joins TRBV3-1 (or the pseudogene TRBV3-2) and TRBJ2-7; tentatively, D is TRBD1 (5 bases). The germline V gene encodes CDR1 LGHDT and CDR2 YNNKEL (reference sequence). CDR3 size: 15 residues. V was pared by 1 base and J by 6 bases, with 16 bases between. The CDR3 here is CASSQGSGRVGEQYF. DNA of the CDR3: TGTGCCAGCAGCCAAGGGTCGGGCAGGGTCGGCGAGCAGTACTTC.

This chain's CDR3 is CASSLGDHNEQFF. The CDR3 coding sequence is TGTGCCAGCAGCTTAGGCGATCACAATGAGCAGTTCTTC. The V gene is TRBV7-2, the J gene TRBJ2-1; no firm D call. V lost 1 base, J lost 5 bases, and 6 bases lay in between. The germline V gene has CDR1 SGHTA and CDR2 FQGNSA. There are 13 residues in the CDR3.

V is TRBV28 and J is TRBJ2-7; TRBD2 agrees at 10 bases. The CDR3 length is 17 residues. Germline assignment: CDR1 MDHEN and CDR2 SYDVKM. V trimming: 1 base; J trimming: 4 bases; junction bases outside the gene matches: 10. CDR3 nucleotide sequence: TGTGCCAGCAGTTTATTGGGTTCCGCTAGCGGGAGTTACGAGCAGTACTTC. Protein product: CASSLLGSASGSYEQYF.

The chain uses TRBV6-5 and TRBJ1-6; D remains ambiguous. Germline lookup yields CDR1 MNHEY and CDR2 SVGAGI. Trimming took off 6 bases at V and 5 bases at J, with 5 bases between the two ends. This CDR3 is 12 amino acids long. CDR3 loop: CASSHNNSPLHF. The CDR3, as DNA: TGTGCCAGCAGCCACAATAATTCACCCCTCCACTTT.

The chain recombines TRBV19 with TRBJ2-5, with 14 bases matching TRBD2. Germline CDR1 and CDR2: LNHDA and SQIVND (reference sequence). The ends lost 6 bases at V and 1 base at J; junction bases unmatched: 10. The CDR3 is 18 residues long. CDR3 sequence: CASSDGTSGSAGQETQYF. The CDR3 DNA reads as TGTGCCAGTAGCGATGGGACTAGCGGGAGTGCTGGCCAAGAGACCCAGTACTTC.

This clone was seen more than once but under ten times. The V call is TRBV19, the J call TRBJ1-5, with D tentatively TRBD1 (5 bases). V was trimmed by 0 bases and J by 2 bases, leaving 14 bases between them. CDR3 length: 17 residues. Germline V gene lookup returns CDR1 LNHDA and CDR2 SQIVND (reference sequence). The CDR3 reads CASSIEDSPTRNQPQHF. For the CDR3, the DNA is TGTGCCAGTAGTATAGAAGACAGCCCGACACGCAATCAGCCCCAGCATTTT. Full variable domain (remainder filled in from reference TRBV19 and TRBJ1-5): DGGITQSPKYLFRKEGQNVTLSCEQNLNHDAMYWYRQDPGQGLRLIYYSQIVNDFQKGDIAEGYSVSREKKESFPLTVTSAQKNPTAFYLCASSIEDSPTRNQPQHFGDGTRLSIL.

The chain combines TRBV7-9 with TRBJ1-1, with D tentatively TRBD1 (6 bases). There are 15 residues in the CDR3. Germline CDR1 and CDR2: SEHNR and FQNEAQ (reference sequence). Trimming removed 5 bases at V and 0 bases at J, with 13 bases between. CDR3 DNA sequence: TGTGCCAGCAGCCCCCTTACAGGGATGAACACTGAAGCTTTCTTT. The encoded protein is CASSPLTGMNTEAFF.

Only a few counts were recorded for this clone. This chain joins TRBV7-8 and TRBJ2-1; 7 bases line up with TRBD2. With 2 bases clipped from V and 9 bases from J, the junction kept 7 bases outside the gene matches. Germline V lookup: CDR1 SGHVS, CDR2 FQNEAQ. The CDR3 totals 14 residues. CDR3 sequence (DNA): TGTGCCAGCAGCTTACGGGCGGGAGAGGCTGAGCAGTTCTTC. As protein: CASSLRAGEAEQFF.

This clone was seen once. The rearrangement joins TRBV3-1 (or the pseudogene TRBV3-2) to TRBJ1-4, with TRBD1 identical over 7 bases. The trim removed 4 bases at V and 8 bases at J, leaving 10 bases unmatched. The CDR3 contains 15 residues. Germline V lookup: CDR1 LGHDT, CDR2 YNNKEL (reference sequence). The CDR3 DNA reads as TGTGCCAGCAGCCCAAGACGACAGGGAGGAGAAAAACTGTTTTTT. Translation gives CASSPRRQGGEKLFF.

The CDR3 loop is CASSRRGGNYNEQFF. For the CDR3, the DNA is TGTGCCAGCAGTAGAAGGGGGGGAAATTACAATGAGCAGTTCTTC. This chain joins TRBV21-1 and TRBJ2-1; the listed D gene, TRBD2, was not tested against the DNA. TRBV21-1 is listed as a pseudogene. This CDR3 spans 15 amino acids.

This clone appeared a few times. CDR3 loop: CASSSWTVRSGNTIYF. The CDR3 DNA reads TGTGCCAGCAGTTCCTGGACAGTTCGCTCTGGAAACACCATATATTTT. This sequence joins TRBV28 and TRBJ1-3; D is perhaps TRBD1 (6 bases). CDR3 length: 16 amino acids. Germline lookup yields CDR1 MDHEN and CDR2 SYDVKM. Trimming removed 4 bases from V and 0 bases from J, with 13 bases in between.

The chain recombines TRBV2 with TRBJ2-2, with a weak D call TRBD1 (5 bases). This CDR3 has 14 residues. Germline V lookup: CDR1 SNHLY, CDR2 FYNNEI. V was trimmed by 2 bases and J by 5 bases, leaving 9 bases between them. CDR3 DNA: TGTGCCAGCAGTGAATTCAGGGCGACCGGGGAGCTGTTTTTT. Protein sequence: CASSEFRATGELFF.

The chain couples TRBV24-1 to TRBJ2-2; D not resolved. This CDR3 has 13 residues. Germline V gene data show CDR1 as KGHDR and CDR2 as SFDVKD. V lost 4 bases and J 3 bases, leaving 5 bases between the germline ends. The CDR3 region is CATSDVYTGELFF. DNA of the CDR3: TGTGCCACCAGTGACGTATACACCGGGGAGCTGTTTTTT.

This clone was picked up a small number of times. The chain couples TRBV28 to TRBJ1-3; TRBD1 matches at 9 bases. Germline CDR1 reads MDHEN; CDR2 reads SYDVKM. This CDR3 region has 16 residues. V lost 3 bases and J lost 2; bases outside the gene matches: 5. CDR3 sequence reads: CASSLPGQGTGNTIYF. Written as DNA, the CDR3 is TGTGCCAGCAGTTTGCCGGGACAGGGAACTGGAAACACCATATATTTT.

The table lists this clone with a few counts. The V gene is TRBV28, the J gene TRBJ1-5; D ambiguous. V was clipped by 1 base and J by 6 bases, with 13 bases between them. Germline V gene lookup returns CDR1 MDHEN and CDR2 SYDVKM. The CDR3 length is 15 residues. The CDR3 is CASSLSYEAAQPQHF. CDR3 sequence (DNA): TGTGCCAGCAGTTTATCGTACGAAGCGGCTCAGCCCCAGCATTTT.